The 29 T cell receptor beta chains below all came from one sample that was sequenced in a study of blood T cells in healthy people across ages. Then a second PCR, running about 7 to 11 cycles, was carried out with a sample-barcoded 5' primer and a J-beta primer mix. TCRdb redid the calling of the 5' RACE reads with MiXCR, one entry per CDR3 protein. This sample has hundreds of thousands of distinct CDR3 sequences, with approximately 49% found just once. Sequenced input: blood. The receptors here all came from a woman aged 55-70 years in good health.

CDR3 nucleotides: TGTGCCAGCACCCGACAGGGCGGCGATGAAAAACTGTTTTTT. This sequence encodes CASTRQGGDEKLFF. This rearrangement joins TRBV2 to TRBJ1-4; 7 bases line up with TRBD1. The CDR3 extends over 14 amino acids. Germline-derived CDR1 and CDR2 are SNHLY and FYNNEI. V lost 7 bases and J lost 6; bases outside the gene matches: 8.

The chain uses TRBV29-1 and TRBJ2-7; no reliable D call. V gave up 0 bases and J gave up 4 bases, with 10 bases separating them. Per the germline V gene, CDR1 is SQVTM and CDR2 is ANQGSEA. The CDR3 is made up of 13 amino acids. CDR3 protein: CSVEDVTGYEQYF. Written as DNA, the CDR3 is TGCAGCGTTGAAGATGTAACGGGTTACGAGCAGTACTTC.

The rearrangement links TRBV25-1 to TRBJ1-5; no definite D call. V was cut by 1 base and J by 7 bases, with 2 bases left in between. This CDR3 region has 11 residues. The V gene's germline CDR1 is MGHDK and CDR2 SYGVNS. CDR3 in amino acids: CASSESQPQHF. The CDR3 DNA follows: TGTGCCAGCAGTGAATCCCAGCCCCAGCATTTT.

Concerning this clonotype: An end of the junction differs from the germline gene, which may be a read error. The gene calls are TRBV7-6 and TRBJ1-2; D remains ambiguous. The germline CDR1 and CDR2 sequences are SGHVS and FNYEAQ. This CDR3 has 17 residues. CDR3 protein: CVSSTPWGRRSERGYTF. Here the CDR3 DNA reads TGTGTCAGCAGCACCCCATGGGGTAGGCGATCGGAACGTGGCTACACCTTC.

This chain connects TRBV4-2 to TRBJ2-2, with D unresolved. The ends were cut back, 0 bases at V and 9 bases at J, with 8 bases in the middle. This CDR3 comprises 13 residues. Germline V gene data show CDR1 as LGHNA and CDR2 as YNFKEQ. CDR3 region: CASSQDPKRELFF. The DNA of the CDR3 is TGTGCCAGCAGCCAAGATCCGAAGAGGGAGCTGTTTTTT.

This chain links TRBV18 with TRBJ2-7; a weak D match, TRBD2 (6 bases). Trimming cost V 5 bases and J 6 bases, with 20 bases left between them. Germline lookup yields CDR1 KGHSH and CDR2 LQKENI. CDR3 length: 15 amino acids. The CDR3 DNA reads TGTGCCAGCTCATCACACGGGGGAGAGTTTAGCGAGCAGTACTTC. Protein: CASSSHGGEFSEQYF.

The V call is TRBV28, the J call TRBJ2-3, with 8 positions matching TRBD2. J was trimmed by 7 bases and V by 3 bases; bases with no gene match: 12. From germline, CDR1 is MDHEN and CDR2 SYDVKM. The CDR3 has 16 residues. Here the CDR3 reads CASSFMAGGIGYTQYF. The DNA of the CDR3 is TGTGCCAGCAGTTTCATGGCGGGAGGCATCGGTTATACGCAGTATTTT.

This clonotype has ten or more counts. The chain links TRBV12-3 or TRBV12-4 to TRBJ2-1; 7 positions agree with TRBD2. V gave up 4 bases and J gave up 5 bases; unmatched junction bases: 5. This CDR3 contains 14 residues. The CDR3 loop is CASSYGGTNNEQFF. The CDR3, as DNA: TGTGCCAGCAGTTATGGCGGGACTAACAATGAGCAGTTCTTC.

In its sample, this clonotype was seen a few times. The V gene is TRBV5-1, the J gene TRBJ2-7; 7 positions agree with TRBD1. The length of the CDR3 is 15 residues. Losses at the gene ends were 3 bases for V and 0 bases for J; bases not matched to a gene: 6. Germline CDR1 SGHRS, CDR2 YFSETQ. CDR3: CASSWGQMSSYEQYF. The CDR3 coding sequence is TGCGCCAGCAGCTGGGGACAGATGAGCTCCTACGAGCAGTACTTC.

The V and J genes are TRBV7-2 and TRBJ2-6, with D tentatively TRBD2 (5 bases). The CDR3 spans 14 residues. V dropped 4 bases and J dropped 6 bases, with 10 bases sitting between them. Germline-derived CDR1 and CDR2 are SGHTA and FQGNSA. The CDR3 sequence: CASSSGWAANVLTF. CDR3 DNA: TGTGCCAGCAGCTCGGGGTGGGCGGCCAACGTCCTGACTTTC.

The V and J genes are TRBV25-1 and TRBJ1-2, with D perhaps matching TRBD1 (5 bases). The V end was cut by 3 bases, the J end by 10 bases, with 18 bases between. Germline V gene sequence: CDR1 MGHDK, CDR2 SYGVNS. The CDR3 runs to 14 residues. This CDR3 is CASSEGGGRSSYTF. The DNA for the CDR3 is TGTGCCAGCAGTGAGGGTGGGGGACGAAGCTCCTACACCTTC.

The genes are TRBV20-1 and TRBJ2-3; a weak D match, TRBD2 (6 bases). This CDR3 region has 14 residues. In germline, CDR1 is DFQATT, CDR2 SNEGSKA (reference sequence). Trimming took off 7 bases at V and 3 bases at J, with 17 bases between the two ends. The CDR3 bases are TGCAGTGTCCCCCTGCTGGCGGGGACAGATACGCAGTATTTT. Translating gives CSVPLLAGTDTQYF.

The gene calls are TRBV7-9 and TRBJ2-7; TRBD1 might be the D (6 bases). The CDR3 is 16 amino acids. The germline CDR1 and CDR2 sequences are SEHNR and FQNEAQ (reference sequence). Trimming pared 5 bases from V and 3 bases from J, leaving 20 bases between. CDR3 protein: CASSGTGTPQYYEQYF. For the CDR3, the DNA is TGTGCCAGCAGCGGCACCGGGACACCACAATACTACGAGCAGTACTTC.

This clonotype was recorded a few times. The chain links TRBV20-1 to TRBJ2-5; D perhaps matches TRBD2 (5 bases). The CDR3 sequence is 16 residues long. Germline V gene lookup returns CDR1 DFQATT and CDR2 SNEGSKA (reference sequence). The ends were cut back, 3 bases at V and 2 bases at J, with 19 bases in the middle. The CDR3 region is CSASDSTRRAQETQYF. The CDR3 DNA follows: TGCAGTGCTAGCGACTCGACACGGCGGGCTCAAGAGACCCAGTACTTC.

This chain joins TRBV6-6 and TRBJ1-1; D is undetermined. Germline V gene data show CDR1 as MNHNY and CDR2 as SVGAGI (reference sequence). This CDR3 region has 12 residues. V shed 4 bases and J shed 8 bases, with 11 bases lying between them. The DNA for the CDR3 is TGTGCCAGCAGTTTCGCAGTGCGAGAAGCTTTCTTT. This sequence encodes CASSFAVREAFF.

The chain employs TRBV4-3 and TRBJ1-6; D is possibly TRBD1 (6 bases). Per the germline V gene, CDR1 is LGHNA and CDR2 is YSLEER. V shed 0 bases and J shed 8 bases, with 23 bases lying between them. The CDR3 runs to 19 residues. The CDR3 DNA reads TGCGCCAGCAGCCAAGATTACCGCGGGGGGCAATTGGGCTATTCACCCCTCCACTTT. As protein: CASSQDYRGGQLGYSPLHF.

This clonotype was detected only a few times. CDR3 amino acids: CASSLGLTGLSSGANVLTF. The CDR3 DNA reads as TGTGCCAGCAGTCTGGGGTTAACAGGGCTAAGCTCTGGGGCCAACGTCCTGACTTTC. J is TRBJ2-6 and V is TRBV6-2 or TRBV6-3; D might be TRBD1 (6 bases). Deletions cut 5 bases from V and 0 bases from J, with 20 bases between. In germline, CDR1 is MNHEY, CDR2 SVGEGT. This CDR3 comprises 19 residues.

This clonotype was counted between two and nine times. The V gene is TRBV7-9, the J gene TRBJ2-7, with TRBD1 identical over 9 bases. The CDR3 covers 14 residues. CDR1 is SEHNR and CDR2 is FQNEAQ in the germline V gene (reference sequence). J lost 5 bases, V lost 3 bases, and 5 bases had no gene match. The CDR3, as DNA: TGTGCCAGCAGCTTTCCGGACAGGGGAAACGAGCAGTACTTC. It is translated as CASSFPDRGNEQYF.

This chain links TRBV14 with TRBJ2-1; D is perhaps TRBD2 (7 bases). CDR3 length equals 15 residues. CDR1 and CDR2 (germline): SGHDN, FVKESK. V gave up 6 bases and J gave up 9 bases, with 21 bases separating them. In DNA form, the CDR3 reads TGTGCCAGCAGTGCTACGGGGGGCGGACCAATTGAGCAGTTCTTC. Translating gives CASSATGGGPIEQFF.

CDR3 region: CASSLTGAGGTDTQYF. The CDR3, as DNA: TGTGCCAGCAGCTTAACTGGGGCGGGAGGGACAGATACGCAGTATTTT. The chain links TRBV7-3 to TRBJ2-3, with 9 bases matching TRBD2. From germline, CDR1 is SGHTA and CDR2 FQGTGA. V lost 0 bases and J lost 3; bases outside the gene matches: 4. CDR3 length: 16 residues.

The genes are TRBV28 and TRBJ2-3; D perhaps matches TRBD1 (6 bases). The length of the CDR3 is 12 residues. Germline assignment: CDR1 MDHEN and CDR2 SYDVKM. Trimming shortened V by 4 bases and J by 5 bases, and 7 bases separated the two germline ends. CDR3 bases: TGTGCCAGCAGTTCACAGGGAGATACGCAGTATTTT. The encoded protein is CASSSQGDTQYF.

This chain's CDR3 is CASSKEGAFYEQYF. CDR3 nucleotides: TGTGCCAGCAGCAAGGAAGGGGCCTTCTACGAGCAGTACTTC. The chain recombines TRBV6-1 with TRBJ2-7; maybe TRBD1 (5 bases). V was shortened by 6 bases and J by 3 bases, with 15 bases between the two germline ends. This CDR3 spans 14 amino acids. CDR1 and CDR2 from the germline V gene are MNHNS and SASEGT.

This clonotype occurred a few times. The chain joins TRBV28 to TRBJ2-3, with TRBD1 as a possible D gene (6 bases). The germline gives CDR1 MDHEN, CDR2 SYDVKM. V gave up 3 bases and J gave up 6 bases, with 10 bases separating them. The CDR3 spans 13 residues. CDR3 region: CASSFSGEDTQYF. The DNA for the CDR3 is TGTGCCAGCAGTTTCTCAGGGGAGGATACGCAGTATTTT.

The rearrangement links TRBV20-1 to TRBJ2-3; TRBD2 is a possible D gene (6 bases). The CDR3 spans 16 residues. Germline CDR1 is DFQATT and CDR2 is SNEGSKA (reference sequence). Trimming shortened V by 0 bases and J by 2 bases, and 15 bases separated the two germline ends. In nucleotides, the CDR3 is TGCAGTGCTAGAGATGGGAGGAGCGGAGACACAGATACGCAGTATTTT. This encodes CSARDGRSGDTDTQYF.

The CDR3 DNA is TGTGCCAGCAGCGTAAGCGGGAACGGCTACAATGAGCAGTTCTTC. Encoded protein: CASSVSGNGYNEQFF. The chain joins TRBV9 to TRBJ2-1; 7 nucleotides line up with TRBD2. From germline, CDR1 is SGDLS and CDR2 YYNGEE. V dropped 1 base and J dropped 3; count of bases not matched to a gene: 4. The CDR3 consists of 15 residues.

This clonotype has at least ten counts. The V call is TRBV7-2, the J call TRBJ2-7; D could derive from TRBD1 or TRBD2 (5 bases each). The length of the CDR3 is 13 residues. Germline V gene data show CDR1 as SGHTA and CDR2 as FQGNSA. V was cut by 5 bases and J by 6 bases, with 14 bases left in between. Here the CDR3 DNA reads TGTGCCAGCAGCGGGGACGGCTTCACCGAGCAGTACTTC. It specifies CASSGDGFTEQYF. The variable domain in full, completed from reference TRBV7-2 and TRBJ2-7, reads GAGVSQSPSNKVTEKGKDVELRCDPISGHTALYWYRQSLGQGLEFLIYFQGNSAPDKSGLPSDRFSAERTGGSVSTLTIQRTQQEDSAVYLCASSGDGFTEQYFGPGTRLTVT.

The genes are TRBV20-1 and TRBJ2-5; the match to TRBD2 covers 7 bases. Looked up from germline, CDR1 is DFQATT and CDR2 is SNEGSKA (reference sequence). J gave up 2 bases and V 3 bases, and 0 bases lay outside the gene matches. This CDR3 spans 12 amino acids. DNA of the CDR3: TGCAGTGCTAGCGGGGGGCAAGAGACCCAGTACTTC. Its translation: CSASGGQETQYF.

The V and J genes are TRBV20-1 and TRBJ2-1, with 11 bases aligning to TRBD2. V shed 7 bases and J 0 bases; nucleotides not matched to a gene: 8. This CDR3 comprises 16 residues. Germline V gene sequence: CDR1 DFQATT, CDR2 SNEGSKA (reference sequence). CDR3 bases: TGCAGTGTTCCGACTAGCGGGGCGAGCTCCTACAATGAGCAGTTCTTC. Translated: CSVPTSGASSYNEQFF.

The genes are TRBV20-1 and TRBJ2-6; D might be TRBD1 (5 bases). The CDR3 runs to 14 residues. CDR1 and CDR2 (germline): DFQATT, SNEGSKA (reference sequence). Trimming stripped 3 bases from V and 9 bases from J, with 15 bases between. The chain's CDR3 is CSASRQLSLNVLTF. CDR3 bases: TGCAGTGCTAGTAGACAGCTTTCGCTCAACGTCCTGACTTTC.